This T cell receptor beta chain was sequenced for a study of T cell responses to AZD1222 COVID-19 vaccine. This clone was counted a few times. The antigen is not known. Germline loops: CDR1 DFQATT, CDR2 SNEGSKA (reference sequence). CDR3 length equals 15 residues. V gave up 6 bases and J gave up 0 bases; unmatched junction bases: 8. General study results and limits: A mostly white British donor set with more females was recruited, and clonal diversity was possibly underestimated.

This table comes from immunoSEQ multiplex PCR, and its TCRdb copy is limited to in-frame clones, with some not included. The profile shows under 95,000 clones, approximately 91% of them singletons. The sequenced sample was peripheral blood, obtained on day 0 of AZD1222 vaccination. The chain joins TRBV20-1 to TRBJ1-5; 7 bases agree with TRBD1. The clonotype comes from an adult in good health. The CDR3 loop reads CSASQGGNSNQPQHF. CDR3 nucleotide sequence: TGCAGTGCCAGTCAGGGGGGGAATAGCAATCAGCCCCAGCATTTT.